The clone carrying this T cell receptor beta chain was observed a handful of times. cDNA molecules, individually, were tagged with unique molecular identifiers. TCRdb processed the 5' RACE reads anew with MiXCR; each CDR3 protein has one entry. The sample lists approximately 84,000 distinct CDR3 sequences; 15% were seen once. This specimen belongs to a study of early T cells in non-severe SARS-CoV-2 infection. The CDR3 runs to 13 residues. V lost 8 bases to trimming and J lost 0 bases, with 7 bases between them. The sequenced material came from whole blood. This receptor was taken from an adult who was a healthcare worker with PCR-confirmed SARS-CoV-2 infection or an uninfected control (not recorded which). The V call is TRBV12-3 or TRBV12-4, the J call TRBJ2-2; no clear D. The CDR3 region has the DNA TGTGCCAGCGACTCGGCGAACACCGGGGAGCTGTTTTTT. Translated, it gives CASDSANTGELFF.